The clone carrying this T cell receptor (beta chain) occurred a few times. TCRdb reprocessed the 5' RACE reads via MiXCR and lists one record per CDR3 protein. The top ten clones hold around 4.1% of a sample with about 43,000 distinct CDR3 sequences, 20% to 25% of them seen once. V lost 6 bases to trimming and J lost 2 bases, with 10 bases between them. The CDR3 spans 13 residues. Germline V gene data show CDR1 as ENHRY and CDR2 as SYGVKD. The sorted Tregs were CD4+CD25+CD127-/low cells. The chain recombines TRBV10-3 with TRBJ2-5; tentative D call: TRBD1 (6 bases). Sequenced: Tregs sorted from a lymph node. The receptor was derived from a female donor with breast cancer. The CDR3 bases are TGTGCCATCAGGAAAGGACAGCAAGAGACCCAGTACTTC. Translation gives CAIRKGQQETQYF.